The 19 T cell receptor beta chains below all came from one sample that was sequenced in a study of beta chain features in type 1 diabetes. Expressed TCRB transcripts were sequenced because the entire RNA isolate underwent reverse transcription. The table came from immunoSEQ multiplex PCR; TCRdb's copy has only in-frame clones and leaves some out. The sample yields about 340,000 clones, 6.5% to 10% seen once. The specimen was central memory CD4+ T cells from blood. Receptors originate from a woman younger than 35 in good health.

In this sample, this clone turned up a few times. The chain is built from TRBV2 and TRBJ2-7, with D unresolved. V shed 2 bases and J shed 3 bases, with 8 bases lying between them. The CDR3 totals 13 residues. Per the germline V gene, CDR1 is SNHLY and CDR2 is FYNNEI. The CDR3 DNA is TGTGCCAGCAGTGAATTCCTTTACTACGAGCAGTACTTC. Protein sequence: CASSEFLYYEQYF.

The chain joins TRBV27 to TRBJ2-2, with D possibly TRBD2 on 7 matching bases. CDR1 MNHEY and CDR2 SMNVEV come from the germline V gene (reference sequence). Trimming stripped 5 bases from V and 4 bases from J, with 17 bases between. The CDR3 sequence is 16 residues long. CDR3 loop: CASSTGGGRLTGELFF. For the CDR3, the DNA is TGTGCCAGCAGTACCGGGGGCGGGAGACTCACCGGGGAGCTGTTTTTT.

The chain is built from TRBV7-2 and TRBJ2-7; D is unclear. This CDR3 spans 14 amino acids. Between the trimmed V and J ends, which lost 1 base and 2 bases, there was a span of 9 bases. Per germline, CDR1 SGHTA and CDR2 FQGNSA. The CDR3 nucleotides read TGTGCCAGCAGCTTAGGTCCAGCCCCCTACGAGCAGTACTTC. It yields the protein CASSLGPAPYEQYF.

J is TRBJ2-7 and V is TRBV27; the D gene is possibly TRBD1 (6 bases). V was cut by 6 bases and J by 3 bases, with 15 bases left in between. Germline lookup yields CDR1 MNHEY and CDR2 SMNVEV (reference sequence). The CDR3 runs 14 residues. In nucleotides, the CDR3 is TGTGCCAGCAGCTCTCTCAAAGGGGGCTACGAGCAGTACTTC. Translated, it gives CASSSLKGGYEQYF.

Only a few counts were recorded for this clone. The rearrangement joins TRBV7-8 to TRBJ2-2, with 8 bases matching TRBD2. The V gene end was trimmed by 6 bases and the J gene end by 4 bases; junction bases not matched to a gene: 7. The germline V gene encodes CDR1 SGHVS and CDR2 FQNEAQ. CDR3 length equals 15 residues. Here the CDR3 reads CASSLGLAGTGELFF. CDR3 in DNA: TGTGCCAGCAGTTTGGGGCTAGCGGGCACCGGGGAGCTGTTTTTT.

CDR3 residues: CASSPGLAYEQYF. CDR3 bases: TGCGCCAGCAGCCCGGGACTAGCCTACGAGCAGTACTTC. The V and J genes are TRBV4-3 and TRBJ2-7, with TRBD2 identical over 8 bases. V was pared by 4 bases and J by 2 bases, with 1 base of the junction left unmatched. Germline V gene sequence: CDR1 LGHNA, CDR2 YSLEER. There are 13 residues in the CDR3.

The chain links TRBV28 to TRBJ1-2; 8 bases are a match to TRBD1. CDR1 and CDR2 from the germline V gene are MDHEN and SYDVKM. The V gene end was trimmed by 6 bases and the J gene end by 8 bases; junction bases not matched to a gene: 14. This CDR3 is built from 15 residues. CDR3 amino acids: CASSFRDRRSYGYTF. CDR3 bases: TGTGCCAGCAGCTTCCGGGACAGGAGGTCTTACGGCTACACCTTC.

V gene TRBV7-8 combines with J gene TRBJ2-7; 9 bases line up with TRBD2. Germline CDR1 and CDR2: SGHVS and FQNEAQ. With V trimmed by 6 bases and J by 3 bases, 6 bases remained unmatched. The CDR3 spans 14 residues. The DNA for the CDR3 is TGTGCCAGCAGGTTGACTAGCGGCCTCTACGAGCAGTACTTC. Translation gives CASRLTSGLYEQYF.

This clone has more than one count but fewer than ten. The chain has TRBV7-9 and TRBJ2-7; 10 nucleotides line up with TRBD1. This CDR3 region has 14 residues. Germline CDR1 is SEHNR and CDR2 is FQNEAQ (reference sequence). Trimming took 5 bases from V and 7 from J; bases not matched to a gene: 8. CDR3 bases: TGTGCCAGCAGCCGAGACAGGGGGCTAAGTGAGCAGTACTTC. Its translation is CASSRDRGLSEQYF.

The gene calls are TRBV6-6 and TRBJ2-7; perhaps TRBD1 as D (7 bases). V lost 7 bases and J 7 bases, leaving 17 bases between the germline ends. Germline V gene sequence: CDR1 MNHNY, CDR2 SVGAGI (reference sequence). The CDR3 covers 13 residues. The CDR3 DNA reads TGTGCCAGCACCACGCTGACAGGGAGGGAGCAGTACTTC. This gives the protein CASTTLTGREQYF.

The V gene is TRBV5-1, the J gene TRBJ2-2; D is perhaps TRBD2 (6 bases). V shed 2 bases and J shed 0 bases, with 11 bases lying between them. The CDR3 spans 16 residues. The germline gives CDR1 SGHRS, CDR2 YFSETQ. The DNA of the CDR3 is TGCGCCAGCAGCTTCGACGGGAGAACGAACACCGGGGAGCTGTTTTTT. This encodes CASSFDGRTNTGELFF.

This clone was seen many times. The chain joins TRBV9 to TRBJ1-4; 9 positions agree with TRBD1. Trimming took 4 bases from V and 8 from J; bases not matched to a gene: 9. The V gene's germline CDR1 is SGDLS and CDR2 YYNGEE. The CDR3 is made up of 15 amino acids. The CDR3 spells CASSTRQGVNEKLFF. In nucleotides, the CDR3 is TGTGCCAGCAGCACCCGACAGGGGGTCAACGAAAAACTGTTTTTT.

This clone was counted only a few times. Within the sample, other DNA sequences also encode this same CDR3. The rearrangement joins TRBV7-9 to TRBJ2-7; 9 bases are shared with TRBD2. Germline-derived CDR1 and CDR2 are SEHNR and FQNEAQ (reference sequence). This CDR3 spans 16 amino acids. The V gene end was trimmed by 1 base and the J gene end by 7 bases; junction bases not matched to a gene: 11. CDR3 amino acids: CASSLGVSGRMGEQYF. For the CDR3, the DNA is TGTGCCAGCAGCTTAGGGGTCAGCGGGAGGATGGGGGAGCAGTACTTC.

This clone was seen only a few times. The chain employs TRBV9 and TRBJ1-2, with D unresolved. The CDR3 has 13 amino acids. Looked up from germline, CDR1 is SGDLS and CDR2 is YYNGEE. The V and J ends lost 0 bases and 6 bases respectively, with 9 bases between them. This CDR3 is CASSVDQEDGYTF. Here the CDR3 DNA reads TGTGCCAGCAGCGTAGACCAGGAGGATGGCTACACCTTC.

This clone was seen only a few times. This chain uses TRBV4-1 with TRBJ1-3; D is undetermined. Germline V gene data show CDR1 as MGHRA and CDR2 as YSYEKL. V was clipped by 0 bases and J by 2 bases, with 14 bases between them. The CDR3 extends over 17 amino acids. CDR3 nucleotide sequence: TGCGCCAGCAGCCAAGAAGGTGGTAGGAAGGCTGGAAACACCATATATTTT. It encodes CASSQEGGRKAGNTIYF.

This clone was counted only a few times. The V and J genes are TRBV9 and TRBJ2-1; D is ambiguous. Germline V gene data show CDR1 as SGDLS and CDR2 as YYNGEE. This CDR3 contains 14 residues. V lost 1 base and J lost 10, with 15 bases in between. CDR3 bases: TGTGCCAGCAGCGTACTTCAAGCCGGGCGGGAGCAGTTCTTC. Its protein is CASSVLQAGREQFF.

This clone was counted at least ten times. The genes are TRBV10-3 and TRBJ1-1, with a possible D match to TRBD1 (5 bases). V lost 7 bases and J 0 bases, leaving 9 bases between the germline ends. The V gene's germline CDR1 is ENHRY and CDR2 SYGVKD. This CDR3 is built from 13 residues. The CDR3 DNA reads TGTGCCATCAATGGGGACCTGAACACTGAAGCTTTCTTT. Its protein is CAINGDLNTEAFF.

The chain joins TRBV6-1 to TRBJ2-1; the match to TRBD2 covers 7 bases. CDR1 and CDR2 from the germline V gene are MNHNS and SASEGT. This CDR3 is built from 16 residues. The V segment lost 2 bases and the J segment 3 bases; nucleotides outside the gene matches: 7. CDR3 nucleotides: TGTGCCAGCAGTGAACTTGGGGCGGGAGTCTACAATGAGCAGTTCTTC. Its protein is CASSELGAGVYNEQFF.

This clone occurred a few times. The V and J genes are TRBV6-5 and TRBJ2-7; no clear D gene. The ends were cut back, 4 bases at V and 3 bases at J, with 13 bases in the middle. The CDR3 length is 14 residues. Germline V lookup: CDR1 MNHEY, CDR2 SVGAGI. CDR3: CASSSRRVNYEQYF. Written as DNA, the CDR3 is TGTGCCAGCAGTTCAAGAAGGGTAAACTACGAGCAGTACTTC.